This entry describes one T cell receptor (beta chain). The antigen remains undetermined. The sample comes from a study of cytomegalovirus exposure and HLA in healthy donors. The study, taken as a whole, reports: A prior analysis recorded that most TCR beta V segments were productive about 90% or about 30% of the time. Association with HLA alleles at 0.05 false discovery rate was found for about 17,000 TCR beta sequences in a later analysis. In vitro, three CMV-associated chains proved specific for CMV antigens. Excluded were some V segments that proved indistinguishable, including TRBV6-2 and TRBV6-3.

Per the germline V gene, CDR1 is LNHDA and CDR2 is SQIVND (reference sequence). V was trimmed by 7 bases and J by 0 bases, leaving 10 bases between them. The CDR3 totals 14 residues. 13 Jbeta primers and 60 Vbeta primers were used for the PCR. Data came from immunoSEQ multiplex PCR; TCRdb stores just in-frame clones and leaves some out. The sample carries some 140,000 clones, approximately 70% recorded once. The J gene is TRBJ2-1, the V gene TRBV19; D is unclear. The sample comprised PBMCs. The receptor was derived from a woman between 40 and 55 years old in good health and CMV-seronegative. The CDR3 sequence is CASKSEGSYNEQFF. CDR3 sequence (DNA): TGTGCCAGTAAAAGCGAAGGCTCCTACAATGAGCAGTTCTTC.